This T cell receptor beta chain was recorded in a study of T cell changes during pregnancy in multiple sclerosis. With V trimmed by 1 base and J by 2 bases, 9 bases remained unmatched. The CDR3 spans 17 residues. CDR1 SGHTA and CDR2 FQGNSA come from the germline V gene. TCRdb's table, derived via immunoSEQ multiplex PCR, lists solely in-frame clones and lacks some. The sample lists tens of thousands of clones; approximately 94% were seen once. Sequenced here: CD4+ T cells from peripheral blood mononuclear cells, sampled after pregnancy. The chain joins TRBV7-2 to TRBJ2-3; 7 bases are a match to TRBD2. The receptor was derived from a female donor with multiple sclerosis, enrolled in a pregnancy study. This CDR3 reads CASSLDLAAGTTDTQYF. The DNA for the CDR3 is TGTGCCAGCAGCTTAGACTTGGCAGCGGGGACCACAGATACGCAGTATTTT.